Following are 18 T cell receptor beta chains from one sample sequenced in a study of T cells after yellow fever vaccination. TCRdb re-derived calls from the 5' RACE reads in MiXCR, one entry per CDR3 protein. The sample lists some 300,000 distinct CDR3 sequences; about 10% were seen once. Sequencing used CD4+ T cells sorted from PBMCs, obtained 45 days after the yellow fever booster vaccination. The receptors were sampled from a man aged 18-30 years who received the YFV17D yellow fever vaccine.

In this sample, this clonotype turned up a few times. The chain joins TRBV28 to TRBJ2-1, with TRBD1 as a possible D gene (6 bases). This CDR3 contains 12 residues. Between the trimmed V and J ends, which lost 6 bases and 9 bases, there was a span of 12 bases. The germline gives CDR1 MDHEN, CDR2 SYDVKM. The CDR3: CASRQGWGEQFF. Written as DNA, the CDR3 is TGTGCCAGCAGACAGGGTTGGGGTGAGCAGTTCTTC.

This clonotype was seen more than once but under ten times. As DNA, the CDR3 is TGCAGTGCTAGAAAGGGGCCGGGCACCGGGGAGCTGTTTTTT. Its protein is CSARKGPGTGELFF. V usage is TRBV20-1 and J usage is TRBJ2-2; maybe TRBD1 (5 bases). CDR3 length: 14 amino acids. Per the germline V gene, CDR1 is DFQATT and CDR2 is SNEGSKA (reference sequence). Trimming took 2 bases from V and 4 from J, leaving 11 bases between them.

This clonotype was counted between two and nine times. This chain uses TRBV6-6 with TRBJ1-1, with a tentative D call TRBD1 (5 bases). Trimming left V 7 bases short and J 10 bases short, with 19 bases between. There are 13 residues in the CDR3. Per germline, CDR1 MNHNY and CDR2 SVGAGI (reference sequence). The CDR3 coding sequence is TGTGCCAGCAATACACCCCGGGGGGACGCAGCTTTCTTT. Amino acids: CASNTPRGDAAFF.

V and J are TRBV6-6 and TRBJ2-6; D ambiguous. V lost 8 bases and J 0 bases, leaving 11 bases between the germline ends. Germline CDR1 reads MNHNY; CDR2 reads SVGAGI (reference sequence). The CDR3 has 15 amino acids. In DNA, the CDR3 is TGTGCCAGCGGCCTCCGGACCTCTGGGGCCAACGTCCTGACTTTC. Residues: CASGLRTSGANVLTF.

The J gene is TRBJ2-3, the V gene TRBV24-1; TRBD1 matches at 8 bases. CDR3 length: 13 amino acids. The germline CDR1 and CDR2 sequences are KGHDR and SFDVKD. The trim removed 7 bases at V and 4 bases at J, leaving 3 bases unmatched. This CDR3 is CATRDREADTQYF. The CDR3 DNA reads as TGTGCCACCAGGGACAGGGAGGCAGATACGCAGTATTTT.

The chain links TRBV28 to TRBJ1-1; no reliable D call. Trimming took 11 bases from V and 1 from J, leaving 11 bases between them. The CDR3 runs to 12 residues. The germline gives CDR1 MDHEN, CDR2 SYDVKM. The DNA of the CDR3 is TGTGCCGGGCGGGCACCGAACACTGAAGCTTTCTTT. Encoded protein: CAGRAPNTEAFF.

This clonotype was recorded at least ten times. The chain uses TRBV7-9 and TRBJ2-1; D assignment may be TRBD1 or TRBD2 (6 bases each). The CDR3 spans 15 residues. V gave up 6 bases and J gave up 7 bases, with 19 bases separating them. The germline V gene has CDR1 SEHNR and CDR2 FQNEAQ (reference sequence). Written as DNA, the CDR3 is TGTGCCAGCAGAGAAAATGTAGGGGGGCGTAATGAGCAGTTCTTC. Protein: CASRENVGGRNEQFF.

This clonotype was found many times. The V and J genes are TRBV11-2 and TRBJ2-7; the D gene is possibly TRBD1 (5 bases). This CDR3 comprises 12 residues. Trimming left V 5 bases short and J 2 bases short, with 7 bases between. Germline V lookup: CDR1 SGHAT, CDR2 FQNNGV. Here the CDR3 DNA reads TGTGCCAGCAGCAGACAGCCCTACGAGCAGTACGTC. Residues: CASSRQPYEQYV.

The J gene is TRBJ1-2, the V gene TRBV12-3 or TRBV12-4; no clear D gene. Between the trimmed V and J ends, which lost 5 bases and 7 bases, there was a span of 17 bases. The CDR3 length is 14 residues. CDR3 amino acids: CASSPVRGMGGYTF. Here the CDR3 DNA reads TGTGCCAGCAGTCCGGTTCGGGGAATGGGTGGCTACACCTTC.

V and J are TRBV12-5 and TRBJ2-5; D gene uncertain. V was trimmed by 4 bases and J by 4 bases, leaving 7 bases between them. The CDR3 length is 12 residues. Germline V lookup: CDR1 LGHNT, CDR2 FRNRAP. The CDR3 reads CASGSVRETQYF. The CDR3 region has the DNA TGTGCTAGTGGTTCCGTCCGAGAGACCCAGTACTTC. Full variable domain (remainder filled in from reference TRBV12-5 and TRBJ2-5): DARVTQTPRHKVTEMGQEVTMRCQPILGHNTVFWYRQTMMQGLELLAYFRNRAPLDDSGMPKDRFSAEMPDATLATLKIQPSEPRDSAVYFCASGSVRETQYFGPGTRLLVL.

This rearrangement joins TRBV7-9 to TRBJ1-2; D remains unclear. V was clipped by 4 bases and J by 7 bases, with 22 bases between them. This CDR3 is built from 16 residues. Germline V gene lookup returns CDR1 SEHNR and CDR2 FQNEAQ (reference sequence). The CDR3 coding sequence is TGTGCCAGCAGCTGGCACATTCTGGGCAGTTCCTCTGGCTACACCTTC. Translated, it gives CASSWHILGSSSGYTF. The full variable domain, with the rest looked up from reference TRBV7-9 and TRBJ1-2, is DTGVSQNPRHKITKRGQNVTFRCDPISEHNRLYWYRQTLGQGPEFLTYFQNEAQLEKSRLLSDRFSAERPKGSFSTLEIQRTEQGDSAMYLCASSWHILGSSSGYTFGSGTRLTVV.

Many counts were recorded for this clonotype. This chain's CDR3 is CASSQVSAGARSEQFF. CDR3 coding DNA: TGTGCCAGCAGCCAAGTATCCGCGGGGGCAAGGAGTGAGCAGTTCTTC. V usage is TRBV4-2 and J usage is TRBJ2-1; a weak D match, TRBD2 (7 bases). The germline V gene encodes CDR1 LGHNA and CDR2 YNFKEQ. Trimming left V 1 base short and J 9 bases short, with 19 bases between. The CDR3 contains 16 residues.

This clonotype was observed a handful of times. The genes are TRBV9 and TRBJ1-4, with D tentatively TRBD1 (6 bases). The CDR3 runs 18 residues. From germline, CDR1 is SGDLS and CDR2 YYNGEE. The ends were cut back, 1 base at V and 0 bases at J, with 16 bases in the middle. Here the CDR3 reads CASSVSGHGAATNEKLFF. The CDR3 DNA reads TGTGCCAGCAGCGTATCGGGACACGGAGCTGCAACTAATGAAAAACTGTTTTTT.

About this clonotype itself: At one end, the junction sequence differs from germline, possibly due to a read error. The V gene is TRBV6-5, the J gene TRBJ2-6; weak D call: TRBD2 (6 bases). Germline CDR1 reads MNHEY; CDR2 reads SVGAGI. This CDR3 contains 14 residues. The chain's CDR3 is CACSYAGTENVLTF. In DNA, the CDR3 is TGTGCCTGCAGTTACGCCGGGACTGAGAACGTCCTGACTTTC.

The chain has TRBV30 and TRBJ1-2; TRBD1 matches at 9 bases. Germline V gene data show CDR1 as GTSNPN and CDR2 as SVGIG (reference sequence). J gave up 12 bases and V 2 bases, and 4 bases lay outside the gene matches. The CDR3 has 11 residues. CDR3 coding DNA: TGTGCCTGGAGTCCGGGACAGGGTAACACCTTC. It is translated as CAWSPGQGNTF.

The rearrangement uses TRBV19 and TRBJ2-1; TRBD2 is a possible D gene (5 bases). V was trimmed by 3 bases and J by 8 bases, leaving 17 bases between them. The germline gives CDR1 LNHDA, CDR2 SQIVND (reference sequence). The CDR3 consists of 15 residues. CDR3 in amino acids: CASSMRAGPLDEQFF. Here the CDR3 DNA reads TGTGCCAGTAGTATGAGGGCGGGCCCTCTGGATGAGCAGTTCTTC.

This clonotype was detected only a few times. This chain links TRBV20-1 with TRBJ1-5; TRBD1 matches at 8 bases. The germline V gene encodes CDR1 DFQATT and CDR2 SNEGSKA (reference sequence). This CDR3 has 16 residues. V lost 0 bases and J lost 6; bases outside the gene matches: 10. CDR3 amino acids: CSARDPLQGDSQPQHF. The CDR3 region has the DNA TGCAGTGCTAGAGACCCCCTACAGGGGGACTCTCAGCCCCAGCATTTT.

The sample holds a few counts of this clonotype. The CDR3 protein is CASSRGQVTGELFF. The DNA of the CDR3 is TGCGCCAGCAGCAGGGGACAGGTGACAGGGGAGCTGTTTTTT. The chain couples TRBV5-1 to TRBJ2-2; 8 bases agree with TRBD1. The junction had 7 bases not matched to a gene; V was cut back by 4 bases and J by 8 bases. The CDR3 runs 14 residues. Looked up from germline, CDR1 is SGHRS and CDR2 is YFSETQ. Based on the CDR3 plus reference TRBV5-1 and TRBJ2-2, the full variable domain is KAGVTQTPRYLIKTRGQQVTLSCSPISGHRSVSWYQQTPGQGLQFLFEYFSETQRNKGNFPGRFSGRQFSNSRSEMNVSTLELGDSALYLCASSRGQVTGELFFGEGSRLTVL.